This TCR beta chain was recorded in a study of shared clonotypes between healthy human individuals. Study information: Each donor's CD4 naive and CD4 memory cells filled three plates apiece, CD8 naive two, and CD8 memory one.

This clone was detected a few times. Donors were healthy HIV-negative adults without recent acute infections or vaccinations. This CDR3 is built from 13 residues. The V gene lost 5 bases and the J gene lost 5 bases, with 13 bases spanning the gap. Looked up from germline, CDR1 is MNHEY and CDR2 is SVGAGI. Methods used by the authors: Filtering differed because ImmunoSEQ produced junction-only sequences that carried no quality scores. Generated by immunoSEQ multiplex PCR, the TCRdb table keeps only in-frame clones and is missing some. V, J and clone size were drawn from that table, and D and trimming were deduced from the DNA. The data hold roughly 1 million clones, with about 75% observed a single time.

Material for sequencing was memory CD4+ T cells sorted from blood. The subset: CD45RA-negative fraction. The TCR sequence derives from a man between 18 and 35 years old in good health. The V and J genes are TRBV6-5 and TRBJ2-7; D perhaps matches TRBD1 (8 bases). This CDR3 is CASSRQGRDEQYF. DNA for the CDR3: TGTGCCAGCAGTCGACAGGGGAGGGACGAGCAGTACTTC.